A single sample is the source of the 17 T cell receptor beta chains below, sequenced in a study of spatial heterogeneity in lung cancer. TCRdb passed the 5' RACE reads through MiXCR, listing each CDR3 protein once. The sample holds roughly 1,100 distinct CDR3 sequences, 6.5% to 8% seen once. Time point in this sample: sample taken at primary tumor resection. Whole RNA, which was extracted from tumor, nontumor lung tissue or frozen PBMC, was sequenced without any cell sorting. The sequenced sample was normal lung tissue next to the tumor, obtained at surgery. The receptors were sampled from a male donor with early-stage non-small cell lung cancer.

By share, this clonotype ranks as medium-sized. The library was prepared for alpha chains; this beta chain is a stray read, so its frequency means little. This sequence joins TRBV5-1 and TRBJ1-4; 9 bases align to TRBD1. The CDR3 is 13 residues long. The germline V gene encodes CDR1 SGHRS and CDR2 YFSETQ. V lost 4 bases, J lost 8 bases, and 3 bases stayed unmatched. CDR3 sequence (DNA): TGCGCCAGCAGCCTCGGACAGGGGGAAAAACTGTTTTTT. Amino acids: CASSLGQGEKLFF.

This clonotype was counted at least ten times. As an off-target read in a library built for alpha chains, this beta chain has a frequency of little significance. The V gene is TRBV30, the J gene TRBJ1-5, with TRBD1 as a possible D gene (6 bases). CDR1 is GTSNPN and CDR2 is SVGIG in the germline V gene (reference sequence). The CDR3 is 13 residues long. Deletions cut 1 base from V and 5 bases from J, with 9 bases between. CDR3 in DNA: TGTGCCTGGAGTGAGGGGGGGGATCAGCCCCAGCATTTT. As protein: CAWSEGGDQPQHF. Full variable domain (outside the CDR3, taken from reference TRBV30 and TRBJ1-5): SQTIHQWPATLVQPVGSPLSLECTVEGTSNPNLYWYRQAAGRGLQLLFYSVGIGQISSEVPQNLSASRPQDRQFILSSKKLLLSDSGFYLCAWSEGGDQPQHFGDGTRLSIL.

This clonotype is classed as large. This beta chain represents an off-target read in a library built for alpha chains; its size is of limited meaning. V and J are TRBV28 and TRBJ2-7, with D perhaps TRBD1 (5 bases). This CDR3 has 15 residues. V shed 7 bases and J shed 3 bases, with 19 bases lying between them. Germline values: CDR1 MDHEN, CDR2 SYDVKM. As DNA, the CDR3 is TGTGCCAGCAATTCGCCCCCACAGGTCATCTACGAGCAGTACTTC. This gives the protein CASNSPPQVIYEQYF.

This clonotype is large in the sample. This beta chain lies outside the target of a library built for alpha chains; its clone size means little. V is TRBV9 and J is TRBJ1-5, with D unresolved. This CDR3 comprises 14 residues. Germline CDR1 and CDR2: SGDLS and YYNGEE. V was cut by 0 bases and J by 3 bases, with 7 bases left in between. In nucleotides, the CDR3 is TGTGCCAGCAGCGTAGGAGGCGACAATCAGCCCCAGCATTTT. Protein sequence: CASSVGGDNQPQHF.

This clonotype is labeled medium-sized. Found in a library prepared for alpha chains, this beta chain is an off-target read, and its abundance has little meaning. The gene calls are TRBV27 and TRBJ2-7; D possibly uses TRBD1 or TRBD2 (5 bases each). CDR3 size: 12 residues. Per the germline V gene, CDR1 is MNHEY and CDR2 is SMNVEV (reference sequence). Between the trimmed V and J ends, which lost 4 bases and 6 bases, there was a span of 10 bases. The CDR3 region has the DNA TGTGCCAGCAGTTCCCCGAGGGGCGAGCAGTACTTC. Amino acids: CASSSPRGEQYF.

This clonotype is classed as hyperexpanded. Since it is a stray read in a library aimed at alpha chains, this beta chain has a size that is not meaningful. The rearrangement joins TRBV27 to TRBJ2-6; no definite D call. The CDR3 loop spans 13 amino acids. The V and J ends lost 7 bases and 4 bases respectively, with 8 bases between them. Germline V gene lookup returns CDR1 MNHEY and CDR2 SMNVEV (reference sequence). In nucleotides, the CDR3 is TGTGCCAGCACCCGCTCCGGGGCCAACGTCCTGACTTTC. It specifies CASTRSGANVLTF.

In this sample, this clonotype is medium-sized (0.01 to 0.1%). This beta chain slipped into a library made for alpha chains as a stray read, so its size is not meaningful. The CDR3 sequence: CASSQVPPLAGGPSYPPRETQYF. The CDR3 DNA reads as TGTGCCAGCAGCCAAGTACCCCCACTAGCGGGAGGGCCCTCTTATCCGCCGCGGGAGACCCAGTACTTC. The V and J genes are TRBV3-1 and TRBJ2-5; 13 nucleotides align to TRBD2. V shed 1 base, J shed 5 bases, and the junction held 25 bases outside the gene matches. This CDR3 contains 23 residues. Germline V gives CDR1 LGHDT, CDR2 YNNKEL (reference sequence).

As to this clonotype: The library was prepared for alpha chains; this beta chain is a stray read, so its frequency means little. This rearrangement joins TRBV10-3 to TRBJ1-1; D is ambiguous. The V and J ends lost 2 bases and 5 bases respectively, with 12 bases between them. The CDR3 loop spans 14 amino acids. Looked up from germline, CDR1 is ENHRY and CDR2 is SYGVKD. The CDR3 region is CAISEEMGRTEAFF. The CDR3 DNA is TGTGCCATCAGTGAGGAAATGGGGAGAACTGAAGCTTTCTTT.

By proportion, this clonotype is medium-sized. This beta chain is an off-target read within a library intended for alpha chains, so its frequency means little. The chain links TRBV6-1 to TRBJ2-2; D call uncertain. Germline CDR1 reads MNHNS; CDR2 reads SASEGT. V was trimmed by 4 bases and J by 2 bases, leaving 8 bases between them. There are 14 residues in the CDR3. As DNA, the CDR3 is TGTGCCAGCAGTGCCCTCGCCAACACCGGGGAGCTGTTTTTT. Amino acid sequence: CASSALANTGELFF.

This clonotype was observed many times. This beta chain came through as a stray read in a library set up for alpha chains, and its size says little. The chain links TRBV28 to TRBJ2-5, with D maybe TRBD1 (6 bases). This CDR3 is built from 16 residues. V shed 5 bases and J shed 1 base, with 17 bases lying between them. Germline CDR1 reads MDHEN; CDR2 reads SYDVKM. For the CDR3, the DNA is TGTGCCAGCAGTCGCGAACCGACAGGCGTCCAAGAGACCCAGTACTTC. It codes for CASSREPTGVQETQYF.

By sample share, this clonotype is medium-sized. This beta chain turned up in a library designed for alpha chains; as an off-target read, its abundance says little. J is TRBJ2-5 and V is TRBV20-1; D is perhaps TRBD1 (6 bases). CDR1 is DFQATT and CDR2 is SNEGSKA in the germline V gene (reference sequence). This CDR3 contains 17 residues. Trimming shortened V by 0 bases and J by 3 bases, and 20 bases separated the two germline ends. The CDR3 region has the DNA TGCAGTGCTAGAGATTCGATCCGGGACAACACGAAAGAGACCCAGTACTTC. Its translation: CSARDSIRDNTKETQYF.

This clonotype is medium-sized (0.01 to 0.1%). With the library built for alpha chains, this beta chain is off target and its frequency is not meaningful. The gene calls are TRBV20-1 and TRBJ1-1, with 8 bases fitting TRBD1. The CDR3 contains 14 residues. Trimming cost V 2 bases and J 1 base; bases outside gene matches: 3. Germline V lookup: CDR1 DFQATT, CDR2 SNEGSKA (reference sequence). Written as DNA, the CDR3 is TGCAGTGCTAGACCTACAGGGGGGAACACTGAAGCTTTCTTT. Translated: CSARPTGGNTEAFF.

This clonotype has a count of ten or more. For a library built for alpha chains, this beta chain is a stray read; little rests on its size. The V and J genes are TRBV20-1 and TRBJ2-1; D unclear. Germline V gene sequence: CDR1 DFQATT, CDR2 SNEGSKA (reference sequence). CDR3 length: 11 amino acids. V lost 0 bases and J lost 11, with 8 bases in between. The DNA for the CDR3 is TGCAGTGCTAGAGATCTACAGAAGCAGTTCTTC. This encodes CSARDLQKQFF.

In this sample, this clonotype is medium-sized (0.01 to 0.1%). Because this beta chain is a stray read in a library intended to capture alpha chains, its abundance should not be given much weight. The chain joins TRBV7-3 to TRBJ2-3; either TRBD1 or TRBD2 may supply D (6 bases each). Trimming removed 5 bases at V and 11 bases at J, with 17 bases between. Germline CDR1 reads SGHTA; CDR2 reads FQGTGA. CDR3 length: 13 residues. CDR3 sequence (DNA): TGTGCCAGCAGCCCCAGGGGCGGAGGGGAGCAGTATTTT. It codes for CASSPRGGGEQYF.

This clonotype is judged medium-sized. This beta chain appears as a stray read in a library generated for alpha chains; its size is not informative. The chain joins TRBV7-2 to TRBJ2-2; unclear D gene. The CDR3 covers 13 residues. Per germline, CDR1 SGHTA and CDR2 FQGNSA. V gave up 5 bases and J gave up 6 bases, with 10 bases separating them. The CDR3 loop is CASSPIRSGELFF. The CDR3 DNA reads TGTGCCAGCAGCCCCATTCGTTCCGGGGAGCTGTTTTTT.

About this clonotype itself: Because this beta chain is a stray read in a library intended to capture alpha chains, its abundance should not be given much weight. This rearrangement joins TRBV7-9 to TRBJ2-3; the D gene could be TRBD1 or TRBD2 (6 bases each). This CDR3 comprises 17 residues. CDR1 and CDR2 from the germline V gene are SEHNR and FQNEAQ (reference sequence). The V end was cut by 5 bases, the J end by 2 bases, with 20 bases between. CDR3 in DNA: TGTGCCAGCAGCCCCCGTGAAGGGGGGCTTATCACAGATACGCAGTATTTT. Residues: CASSPREGGLITDTQYF.

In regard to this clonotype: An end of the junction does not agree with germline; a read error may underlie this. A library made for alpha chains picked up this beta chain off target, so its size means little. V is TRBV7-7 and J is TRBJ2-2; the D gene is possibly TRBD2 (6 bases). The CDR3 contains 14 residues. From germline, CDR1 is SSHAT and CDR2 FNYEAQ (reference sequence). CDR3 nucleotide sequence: TGTGCTAGCAGCCTGGGACTTTGGGCCGGGGAGCTGTTTTTT. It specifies CASSLGLWAGELFF.